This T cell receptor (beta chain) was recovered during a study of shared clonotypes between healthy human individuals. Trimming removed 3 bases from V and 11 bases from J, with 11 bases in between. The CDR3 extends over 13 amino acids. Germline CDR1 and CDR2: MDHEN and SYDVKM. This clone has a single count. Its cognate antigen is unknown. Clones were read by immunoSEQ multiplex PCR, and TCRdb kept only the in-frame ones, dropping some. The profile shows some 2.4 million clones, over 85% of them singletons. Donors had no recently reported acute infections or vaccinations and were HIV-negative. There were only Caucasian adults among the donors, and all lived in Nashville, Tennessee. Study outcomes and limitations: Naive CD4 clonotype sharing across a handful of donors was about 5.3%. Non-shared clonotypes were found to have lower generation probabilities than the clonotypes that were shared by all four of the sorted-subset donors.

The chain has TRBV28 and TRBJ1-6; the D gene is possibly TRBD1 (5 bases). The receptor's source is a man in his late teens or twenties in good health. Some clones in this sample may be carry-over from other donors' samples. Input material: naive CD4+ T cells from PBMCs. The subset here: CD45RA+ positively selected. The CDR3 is CASSLGTDPPLHF. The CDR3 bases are TGTGCCAGCAGTTTGGGGACGGATCCACCCCTCCACTTT.